The clone carrying this TCR beta chain appeared many times. What it recognizes is unknown. V was clipped by 6 bases and J by 4 bases; unmatched bases: 6. Germline loops: CDR1 ENHRY, CDR2 SYGVKD. The length of the CDR3 is 13 residues. TCRdb re-derived calls from the multiplex PCR reads in MiXCR, one entry per CDR3 protein. The sample shows approximately 230,000 distinct CDR3 sequences, under 35% of them seen only once. This sample stems from a study of breast tumors, draining lymph nodes, adjacent tissues. Study-wide results and caveats: Most tumor T cells seemingly derive from lymph node, then expand in tumor. Tumors had less TCR diversity than lymph nodes, more than nontumor tissue.

The lymph nodes were axillary draining lymph nodes from breast cancer patients. Material for sequencing was axillary lymph node tissue. The chain combines TRBV10-3 with TRBJ2-7, with TRBD1 matching over 7 bases. The TCR originated in a female donor with breast cancer. Some clones in this sample may be carry-over from other donors' samples. CDR3 in DNA: TGTGCCATCAGCGATGACAGGGAATACGAGCAGTACTTC. This encodes CAISDDREYEQYF.